The subject of this entry is one T cell receptor beta chain. What it binds is unknown. The data are from a study of cytomegalovirus exposure and HLA in healthy donors. The study's findings and limits: Later analysis showed TCR association rates varying by HLA locus, highest for DRB1 and lowest for HLA-C. The authors considered a cluster of highly shared sequence variants likely to be a sequencing artifact. It was reported that the classifier diagnosed cytomegalovirus status with high specificity and sensitivity in both the original and validation cohorts. A link between a missense DCLRE1C variant and TCR beta V- and J-gene trimming emerged from a later analysis.

Germline values: CDR1 MNHEY, CDR2 SMNVEV (reference sequence). CDR3 size: 16 residues. Trimming removed 5 bases from V and 5 bases from J; junction bases left unmatched: 14. The PCR ran on 60 Vbeta and 13 Jbeta primers. Produced via immunoSEQ multiplex PCR; TCRdb's table is partial and in-frame only. The table has about 90,000 clones, about 81% seen once. The sequencing sample was made of PBMCs. The clonotype comes from a man aged 18 to 30 in good health and CMV-seronegative. The chain carries TRBV27 and TRBJ2-5, with 7 positions matching TRBD2. The CDR3 here is CASSKRPTRGDETQYF. CDR3 in DNA: TGTGCCAGCAGTAAGAGGCCGACCCGGGGGGACGAGACCCAGTACTTC.